The 12 T cell receptor beta chains below were found in one sample sequenced in a study of blood T cell repertoires in COVID-19. The table came from immunoSEQ multiplex PCR; TCRdb's copy has only in-frame clones and leaves some out. The table lists 75,000 to 100,000 clones, 80% to 90% of them singletons. Sequencing was carried out using peripheral blood. Receptor source: a human donor in a cohort sampled during active COVID-19.

The chain joins TRBV28 to TRBJ1-1; TRBD1 aligns across 7 bases. CDR1 is MDHEN, CDR2 SYDVKM, per germline. The CDR3 is 13 residues long. The V segment lost 7 bases and the J segment 4 bases; nucleotides outside the gene matches: 6. The CDR3 protein is CASTTGVRTEAFF. CDR3 DNA sequence: TGTGCCAGCACTACAGGGGTCCGCACTGAAGCTTTCTTT.

The chain recombines TRBV11-2 with TRBJ1-2; 9 bases map to TRBD1. Germline V gives CDR1 SGHAT, CDR2 FQNNGV. V gave up 0 bases and J gave up 8 bases; unmatched junction bases: 10. The CDR3 has 16 residues. The CDR3 sequence: CASSLDWGQGRGGYTF. DNA of the CDR3: TGTGCCAGCAGCTTAGACTGGGGACAGGGTCGGGGAGGCTACACCTTC.

V gene TRBV6-5 combines with J gene TRBJ2-1; D ambiguous. Germline assignment: CDR1 MNHEY and CDR2 SVGAGI. V lost 4 bases and J 0 bases, leaving 10 bases between the germline ends. The CDR3 spans 15 residues. The CDR3 here is CASSSSPSSYNEQFF. The CDR3 bases are TGTGCCAGCAGTTCGAGCCCGAGCTCCTACAATGAGCAGTTCTTC.

CDR3 bases: TGTGCCAGCAGGCACCGGGACAGATCCACTGAAGCTTTCTTT. It specifies CASRHRDRSTEAFF. The J gene is TRBJ1-1, the V gene TRBV7-9, with 7 bases fitting TRBD1. CDR1 is SEHNR and CDR2 is FQNEAQ in the germline V gene (reference sequence). The CDR3 runs 14 residues. V trimming: 6 bases; J trimming: 4 bases; junction bases outside the gene matches: 8.

The J gene is TRBJ1-2, the V gene TRBV6-2 or TRBV6-3; no reliable D call. With 2 bases removed from V and 6 bases from J, the gap between germline ends came to 16 bases. Per the germline V gene, CDR1 is MNHEY and CDR2 is SVGEGT. The CDR3 has 15 residues. CDR3 nucleotide sequence: TGTGCCAGCAGTTACGCCCCCCGGGCGGGGAATGGCTACACCTTC. This sequence encodes CASSYAPRAGNGYTF.

The V gene is TRBV15, the J gene TRBJ1-2; 10 bases match TRBD1. Germline loops: CDR1 LNHNV, CDR2 YYDKDF (reference sequence). The V and J ends lost 2 bases and 6 bases, in that order; junction bases with no gene match: 9. The CDR3 loop spans 16 amino acids. The CDR3 loop reads CATSRPQDRGRDGYTF. DNA of the CDR3: TGTGCCACCAGCAGACCCCAAGACAGGGGGCGGGATGGCTACACCTTC.

The V and J genes are TRBV6-1 and TRBJ2-2, with TRBD2 matching over 7 bases. CDR1 is MNHNS, CDR2 SASEGT, per germline. CDR3 length: 13 residues. Trimming took 3 bases from V and 7 from J; bases not matched to a gene: 2. CDR3 loop: CASSEGGGGELFF. The CDR3 DNA is TGTGCCAGCAGTGAGGGGGGGGGCGGGGAGCTGTTTTTT.

The rearrangement joins TRBV7-2 to TRBJ2-3; TRBD2 agrees at 10 bases. The germline gives CDR1 SGHTA, CDR2 FQGNSA. The CDR3 consists of 15 residues. Losses at the gene ends were 5 bases for V and 1 base for J; bases not matched to a gene: 3. DNA for the CDR3: TGTGCCAGCAGCAGGGGACTAGCGCGCACAGATACGCAGTATTTT. It translates to CASSRGLARTDTQYF.

The genes are TRBV5-6 and TRBJ2-7; 9 bases fit TRBD2. Trimming at V came to 1 base and at J to 6 bases, leaving 5 bases not matched to a gene. Germline values: CDR1 SGHDT, CDR2 YYEEEE. CDR3 length: 14 residues. In nucleotides, the CDR3 is TGTGCCAGCAGCTTGCCAAGCGGGAGGTCCGAGCAGTACTTC. This gives the protein CASSLPSGRSEQYF.

V usage is TRBV19 and J usage is TRBJ2-3; 9 positions agree with TRBD2. Germline values: CDR1 LNHDA, CDR2 SQIVND (reference sequence). V was clipped by 8 bases and J by 3 bases; unmatched bases: 0. This CDR3 region has 12 residues. CDR3 loop: CASAGGTDTQYF. CDR3 bases: TGTGCCAGTGCGGGGGGGACAGATACGCAGTATTTT. The full variable domain, in which reference TRBV19 and TRBJ2-3 provide the parts outside the CDR3, is DGGITQSPKYLFRKEGQNVTLSCEQNLNHDAMYWYRQDPGQGLRLIYYSQIVNDFQKGDIAEGYSVSREKKESFPLTVTSAQKNPTAFYLCASAGGTDTQYFGPGTRLTVL.

This chain links TRBV19 with TRBJ2-1; 9 nucleotides line up with TRBD2. The CDR3 is made up of 15 amino acids. Germline V CDR1 and CDR2: LNHDA, SQIVND (reference sequence). V lost 3 bases and J lost 7; bases outside the gene matches: 7. CDR3 bases: TGTGCCAGTAGTATCTTCGCGGGGGGGTATAATGAGCAGTTCTTC. It is translated as CASSIFAGGYNEQFF.

CDR3 residues: CASSGWTGPMETQYF. DNA of the CDR3: TGTGCCAGCAGCGGATGGACAGGCCCGATGGAGACCCAGTACTTC. This chain links TRBV3-1 (or the pseudogene TRBV3-2) with TRBJ2-5; 7 bases agree with TRBD1. The V gene end was trimmed by 5 bases and the J gene end by 5 bases; junction bases not matched to a gene: 11. The CDR3 consists of 15 residues. The germline gives CDR1 LGHDT, CDR2 YNNKEL (reference sequence).